The present entry profiles one T cell receptor (beta chain) with its context. Its antigen remains unknown. TCRbeta library preparation incorporated unique molecular identifiers. One entry per CDR3 protein, called by TCRdb with MiXCR from the PCR reads. Among 750,000 to 950,000 distinct CDR3 sequences listed, 15% to 20% were seen once. This specimen comes from a study of T-cell reconstitution after alpha-beta-depleted transplantation in children. Germline CDR1 and CDR2: SGHAT and FQNNGV. The CDR3 length is 13 residues. V gave up 4 bases and J gave up 7 bases, with 10 bases separating them. Study-level findings and limits: About two months after transplant, alpha-beta T cells reportedly came from several hundred expanded graft clones. High day-60 TCRbeta diversity in some patients came from surviving recipient T cells and thymic progenitors. Counts and diversity of T cells one year after transplant came mostly from newly produced T cells.

The sequencing here drew on PBMCs, mostly from graft donor cells, taken 360 days after TCRalphabeta/CD19-depleted stem cell transplant. This TCR came from a male patient younger than 18 who had a stem cell transplant for acute lymphoblastic leukemia, so the T cells may come from the graft donor. This chain uses TRBV11-2 with TRBJ1-4; D unclear. The CDR3 loop reads CASSSWLFEKLFF. For the CDR3, the DNA is TGTGCCAGCAGCTCGTGGCTCTTTGAAAAACTGTTTTTT.